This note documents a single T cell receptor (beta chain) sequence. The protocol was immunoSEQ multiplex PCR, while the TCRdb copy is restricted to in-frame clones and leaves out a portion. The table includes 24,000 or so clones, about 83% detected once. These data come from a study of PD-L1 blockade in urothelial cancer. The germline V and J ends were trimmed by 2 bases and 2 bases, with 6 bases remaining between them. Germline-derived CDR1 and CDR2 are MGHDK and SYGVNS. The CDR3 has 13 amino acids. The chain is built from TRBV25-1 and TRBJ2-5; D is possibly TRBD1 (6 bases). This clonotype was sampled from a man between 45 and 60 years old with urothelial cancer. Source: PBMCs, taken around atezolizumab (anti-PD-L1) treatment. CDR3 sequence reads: CASSETGQETQYF. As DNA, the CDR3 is TGTGCCAGCAGTGAAACAGGGCAAGAGACCCAGTACTTC. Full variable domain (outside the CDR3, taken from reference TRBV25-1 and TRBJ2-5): EADIYQTPRYLVIGTGKKITLECSQTMGHDKMYWYQQDPGMELHLIHYSYGVNSTEKGDLSSESTVSRIRTEHFPLTLESARPSHTSQYLCASSETGQETQYFGPGTRLLVL.